Listed below are T cell receptor beta chains from one sample, sequenced in a study of regulatory T cells in long-lasting Graves disease. TCRdb re-called the multiplex PCR reads through MiXCR, storing one row per CDR3 protein. Here the sample spans around 500,000 distinct CDR3 sequences, about 11% being singletons. A further study also used this sample, focusing on T cells in Graves' hyperthyroidism and ophthalmopathy.

Sequenced material: peripheral blood mononuclear cells (PBMCs), taken at new diagnosis, from a patient treated with antithyroid drugs. The source of these receptors is a woman aged 25 to 39 with Graves disease. Each CDR3 is given with its conserved first and last residue.

cdr3_aa,j_call,cdr3_length,v_call
CASSEASGGPYEQYF,TRBJ2-7,15,TRBV2
CASSPLQNTEAFF,TRBJ1-1,13,TRBV18
CSAPERLAGTDTQYF,TRBJ2-3,15,TRBV20-1
CASKGTGNQPQHF,TRBJ1-5,13,TRBV12-3/TRBV12-4
CASRTRAGGENQPQHF,TRBJ1-5,16,TRBV6-1
CASSFTTSGNTIYF,TRBJ1-3,14,TRBV12-3/TRBV12-4
CASSLVAGVVYNEQFF,TRBJ2-1,16,TRBV11-3
CASSQARYAQNIQYF,TRBJ2-4,15,TRBV3-1
CATSRDRLGIPSSYNEQFF,TRBJ2-1,19,TRBV15
CSARRPPGPQVNEQFF,TRBJ2-1,16,TRBV20-1
CASSPGLAPNTGELFF,TRBJ2-2,16,TRBV18
CASSLGGRDREYNEQFF,TRBJ2-1,17,TRBV7-8
CASSFSRTSFGYTF,TRBJ1-2,14,TRBV7-9
CASSYRRGGANIQYF,TRBJ2-4,15,TRBV6-2/TRBV6-3
CASSQLRTSYEQYF,TRBJ2-7,14,TRBV11-3
CASTSGLAGTETQYF,TRBJ2-5,15,TRBV5-6
CATSREGRTGELFF,TRBJ2-2,14,TRBV15
CASSLPTQTFLSSSYNEQFF,TRBJ2-1,20,TRBV5-1
CASSLPPGLAVYEQYF,TRBJ2-7,16,TRBV5-1
CSARDPRAGNTIYF,TRBJ1-3,14,TRBV20-1
CAWSVPDRGGGTEAFF,TRBJ1-1,16,TRBV30
CASSATGTHQETQYF,TRBJ2-5,15,TRBV6-1
CASTFVRDVDNEQFF,TRBJ2-1,15,TRBV7-9
CASSFGLPLAGANVLTF,TRBJ2-6,17,TRBV7-9
CASSLGASRIYNEQFF,TRBJ2-1,16,TRBV5-1
CATSDREEGWTRYNEQFF,TRBJ2-1,18,TRBV24-1
CASSRGTGPRGNEQFF,TRBJ2-1,16,TRBV4-3
CSVTAGPAYEQYF,TRBJ2-7,13,TRBV29-1
CATSRDPGVQETQYF,TRBJ2-5,15,TRBV15
CASSARAGTSVYEQYF,TRBJ2-7,16,TRBV9
CASCRDRGSGANVLTF,TRBJ2-6,16,TRBV6-1
CASSEFSGGYTF,TRBJ1-2,12,TRBV6-1
CASRSDPNTEAFF,TRBJ1-1,13,TRBV28
CASSLGGRADYNEQFF,TRBJ2-1,16,TRBV12-3/TRBV12-4
CASSSGTGGYNEQFF,TRBJ2-1,15,TRBV12-3/TRBV12-4
CASRGQTEAFF,TRBJ1-1,11,TRBV12-3/TRBV12-4